The 3 T cell receptor beta chains below were found in one sample sequenced in a study of T cell repertoires in cytomegalovirus infection. These TCRs are of unknown antigen specificity. Using its own MiXCR run on the reads, TCRdb lists one record per CDR3 protein. This sample has 350,000 to 400,000 distinct CDR3 sequences, with around a third found just once. The material was cultured PBMCs, obtained from culture after CMV antigen stimulation. These TCRs come from a human donor in good health (CMV status not recorded). Some clones in this sample may be carry-over from other donors' samples.

The rearrangement links TRBV7-6 to TRBJ2-7; either TRBD1 or TRBD2 may supply D (5 bases each). Between the trimmed V and J ends, which lost 5 bases and 5 bases, there was a span of 19 bases. The CDR3 consists of 15 residues. Germline loops: CDR1 SGHVS, CDR2 FNYEAQ. CDR3: CASSLGTSPRDEQYF. The CDR3 nucleotides read TGTGCCAGCAGCCTAGGGACCTCCCCGAGGGACGAGCAGTACTTC.

There are a few counts of this clonotype. The chain carries TRBV10-3 and TRBJ2-7; no reliable D call. Germline CDR1 is ENHRY and CDR2 is SYGVKD. Trimming cost V 6 bases and J 3 bases, with 12 bases left between them. This CDR3 has 13 amino acids. The CDR3 region is CAIRRDGYYEQYF. The CDR3, as DNA: TGTGCCATCAGAAGAGACGGGTACTACGAGCAGTACTTC.

The genes are TRBV27 and TRBJ2-3; TRBD2 might be the D (5 bases). The CDR3 has 15 amino acids. CDR1 is MNHEY and CDR2 is SMNVEV in the germline V gene (reference sequence). Trimming took off 5 bases at V and 0 bases at J, with 12 bases between the two ends. The CDR3 loop reads CASSMTGGSTDTQYF. CDR3 coding DNA: TGTGCCAGCAGTATGACCGGCGGGAGCACAGATACGCAGTATTTT.